This T cell receptor beta chain stems from a study of T cell changes during pregnancy in multiple sclerosis (dated by TCRdb to the late 2010s). The study in broad terms: The study examined how the T cell repertoire changed over the course of pregnancy in women with multiple sclerosis.

Libraries were prepared through the immunoSEQ multiplex PCR assay. TCRdb's version of the immuneACCESS table is confined to in-frame rearrangements and falls short of the full clone set. An unresolved V gene accounts for under half of the shortfall where checked; the remainder is of unknown origin. The table for this sample lists about 65,000 clones; approximately 92% of them were counted only once. The ten largest clones capture around 3.3% of the sample. On this clone: What this receptor recognizes is not known. No base quality information exists; no much larger clone differs at one position.

V is cut by 5 bases and J by 3 bases, and the space between the germline ends is 21 bases. CDR1 and CDR2 were assigned from the germline V gene as SGHNT and YENEEA. Spanning cysteine to phenylalanine, the CDR3 consists of 17 amino acids. Only the CDR3 part of the read is kept: 51 bases, read in frame from the first base. The sequencing here drew on CD8+ T cells from peripheral blood mononuclear cells, taken in the third trimester of pregnancy. This clonotype was sampled from a female donor in good health, enrolled as a control in a pregnancy study. This chain is built from TRBV11-3 and TRBJ2-3; 7 matching bases give a weak D call of TRBD2. The bases are TGTGCCAGCAGCCCGGGGGGCGGCAAACCCTCTACAGATACGCAGTATTTT. The resulting protein is CASSPGGGKPSTDTQYF.